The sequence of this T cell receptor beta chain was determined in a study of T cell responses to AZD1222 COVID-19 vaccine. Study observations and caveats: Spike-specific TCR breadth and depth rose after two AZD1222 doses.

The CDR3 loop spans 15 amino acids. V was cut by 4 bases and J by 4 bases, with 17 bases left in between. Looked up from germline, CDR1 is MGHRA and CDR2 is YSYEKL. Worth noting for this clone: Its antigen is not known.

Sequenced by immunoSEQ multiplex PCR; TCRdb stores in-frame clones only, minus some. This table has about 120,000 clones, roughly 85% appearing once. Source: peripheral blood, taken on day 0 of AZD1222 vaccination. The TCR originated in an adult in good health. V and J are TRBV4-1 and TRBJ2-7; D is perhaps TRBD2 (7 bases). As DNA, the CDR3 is TGCGCCAGCAGCCTTGGGGCGGGGGCCACTTACGAGCAGTACTTC. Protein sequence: CASSLGAGATYEQYF.